This TCR beta chain was captured in a study of brain T cells in children with intractable seizures. General study results and limits: Patients' HCMV serostatus was unknown; virus specificity rests on CDR3 similarity alone.

Concerning this clone: Antigen: not known.

Profiling relied on immunoSEQ multiplex PCR, and the TCRdb table lists in-frame clones only, not all of them. The data hold under 150,000 clones, with 85% to 95% observed a single time. Trimming took 7 bases from V and 7 from J, leaving 11 bases between them. Germline V gene lookup returns CDR1 MDHEN and CDR2 SYDVKM. The CDR3 runs to 12 residues. The clonotype originates from a boy less than two years old with hemimegalencephaly and intractable seizures. The sample consisted of peripheral blood, taken at surgery. The genes are TRBV28 and TRBJ1-5, with D hard to call. The CDR3 reads CASTLWEQPQHF. In DNA form, the CDR3 reads TGTGCCAGCACCCTATGGGAACAGCCCCAGCATTTT. The full variable domain, its missing parts supplied by reference TRBV28 and TRBJ1-5, is DVKVTQSSRYLVKRTGEKVFLECVQDMDHENMFWYRQDPGLGLRLIYFSYDVKMKEKGDIPEGYSVSREKKERFSLILESASTNQTSMYLCASTLWEQPQHFGDGTRLSIL.